Only a few counts were recorded for the clone carrying this T cell receptor (beta chain). These data are taken from a study of post-analysis software for immune sequencing data. Every TCR beta cDNA library bore unique molecular identifiers. TCRdb called the PCR reads again in MiXCR, with one record for every CDR3 protein. The profile shows hundreds of thousands of distinct CDR3 sequences, 25% to 30% of them singletons. The sequenced sample consisted of blood. The receptor's source is a girl aged 10 to 17 with multiple sclerosis.

CDR3 in amino acids: CASSRYGSAYEQYF. In nucleotides, the CDR3 is TGCGCCAGCAGCAGGTACGGGAGTGCCTACGAGCAGTACTTC. The rearrangement joins TRBV4-3 to TRBJ2-7; D is perhaps TRBD2 (6 bases). The CDR3 extends over 14 amino acids. V lost 5 bases, J lost 2 bases, and 13 bases lay in between. Germline CDR1 reads LGHNA; CDR2 reads YSLEER.